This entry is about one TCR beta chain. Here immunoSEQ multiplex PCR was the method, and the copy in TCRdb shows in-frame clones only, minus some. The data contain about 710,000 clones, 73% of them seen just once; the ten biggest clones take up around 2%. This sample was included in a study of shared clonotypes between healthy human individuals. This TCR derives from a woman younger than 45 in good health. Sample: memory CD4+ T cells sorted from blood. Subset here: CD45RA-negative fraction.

Here the CDR3 reads CASSWTGDQPQHF. The CDR3 DNA sequence: TGTGCCAGCAGTTGGACCGGGGATCAGCCCCAGCATTTT. The chain links TRBV11-1 to TRBJ1-5; D gene uncertain. The CDR3 is 13 residues long. In germline, CDR1 is SGHAT, CDR2 FQDESV (reference sequence). Trimming shortened V by 6 bases and J by 5 bases, and 11 bases separated the two germline ends.